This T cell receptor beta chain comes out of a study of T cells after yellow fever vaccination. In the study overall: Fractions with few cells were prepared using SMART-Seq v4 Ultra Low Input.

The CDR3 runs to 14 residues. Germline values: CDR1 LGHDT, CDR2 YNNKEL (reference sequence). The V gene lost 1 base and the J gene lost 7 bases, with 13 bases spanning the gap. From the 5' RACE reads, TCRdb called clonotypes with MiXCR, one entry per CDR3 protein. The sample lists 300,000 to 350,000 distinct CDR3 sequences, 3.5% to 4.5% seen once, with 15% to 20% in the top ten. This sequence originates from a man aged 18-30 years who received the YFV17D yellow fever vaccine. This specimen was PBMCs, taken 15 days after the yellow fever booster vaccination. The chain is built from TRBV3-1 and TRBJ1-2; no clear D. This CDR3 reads CASSQGHGVSGYTF. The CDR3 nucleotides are TGTGCCAGCAGCCAAGGACACGGTGTGAGTGGCTACACCTTC. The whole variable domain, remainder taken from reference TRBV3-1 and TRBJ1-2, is DTAVSQTPKYLVTQMGNDKSIKCEQNLGHDTMYWYKQDSKKFLKIMFSYNNKELIINETVPNRFSPKSPDKAHLNLHINSLELGDSAVYFCASSQGHGVSGYTFGSGTRLTVV.